The rows below give T cell receptor beta chains drawn from one sample of a study of T-cell memory formation after mild COVID-19. TCRdb independently ran MiXCR on the 5' RACE reads; one entry per CDR3 protein. The profile covers a few hundred thousand distinct CDR3 sequences, with around 17% appearing a single time and more than 20% taken by the ten largest. The sample comprised PBMCs or a T cell subset sorted from them (not recorded which). The receptors were gathered from a man between 18 and 29 years old who had mild COVID-19 (a few samples of this study predate the infection). Cell type and time point are not known. Both conserved end residues are part of each CDR3. Fields, in order: clone size, J gene, D gene, V gene, CDR3 protein, CDR3 DNA. A D gene is named only where the DNA matches it firmly. Clone size is shown for a subset of rows, as once, few, many or a class of expanded clone.

many | TRBJ2-1 | TRBD2 | TRBV5-5 | CASSPVTSIHEQFF | TGTGCCAGCAGCCCCGTGACTAGCATCCATGAGCAGTTCTTC
. | TRBJ2-1 | . | TRBV29-1 | CSVGWFGNEQFF | TGCAGCGTTGGTTGGTTTGGGAATGAGCAGTTCTTC
few | TRBJ2-7 | TRBD1 | TRBV12-3/TRBV12-4 | CASSTAGQAGSYEQYF | TGTGCCAGCAGCACTGCGGGACAGGCGGGCTCCTACGAGCAGTACTTC
. | TRBJ2-3 | . | TRBV9 | CASSVYGADTQYF | TGTGCCAGCAGCGTATACGGGGCGGATACGCAGTATTTT
many | TRBJ2-7 | TRBD1 | TRBV5-1 | CASSLDRGGLGGQYF | TGCGCCAGCAGCCTGGACAGGGGAGGCCTTGGGGGGCAGTACTTC
. | TRBJ2-5 | . | TRBV18 | CASSPLAGVETQYF | TGTGCCAGCTCACCACTGGCAGGGGTGGAGACCCAGTACTTC
. | TRBJ2-7 | . | TRBV19 | CASSTTGFYEQYF | TGTGCCAGTAGTACGACCGGGTTCTACGAGCAGTACTTC
few | TRBJ2-5 | . | TRBV12-3/TRBV12-4 | CASRLLAGETQYF | TGTGCCAGCAGGTTACTAGCCGGGGAGACCCAGTACTTC
. | TRBJ1-1 | TRBD1 | TRBV14 | CASSQLQGMNTEAFF | TGTGCCAGCAGCCAACTACAGGGGATGAACACTGAAGCTTTCTTT
. | TRBJ2-3 | . | TRBV7-2 | CASSLEGRIRADTQYF | TGTGCCAGCAGCTTAGAGGGGCGCATCCGTGCAGATACGCAGTATTTT
. | TRBJ2-5 | TRBD1 | TRBV29-1 | CSALSGGRDQETQYF | TGCAGCGCTCTATCAGGGGGCAGAGACCAAGAGACCCAGTACTTC
. | TRBJ1-3 | . | TRBV20-1 | CSAYHSGNTIYF | TGCAGTGCCTACCACTCTGGAAACACCATATATTTT
. | TRBJ2-3 | . | TRBV5-1 | CASSFSGGGPDTQYF | TGCGCCAGCAGCTTTAGTGGGGGCGGGCCAGATACGCAGTATTTT
many | TRBJ2-1 | . | TRBV20-1 | CSANDLSYNEQFF | TGCAGTGCCAACGACCTATCATACAATGAGCAGTTCTTC
. | TRBJ1-5 | . | TRBV5-1 | CASSTGASGNQPQHF | TGCGCCAGCAGTACAGGAGCCTCCGGCAATCAGCCCCAGCATTTT
. | TRBJ1-1 | TRBD1 | TRBV10-3 | CAIGQAGTEAFF | TGTGCCATCGGACAGGCGGGCACTGAAGCTTTCTTT
. | TRBJ2-1 | . | TRBV12-3/TRBV12-4 | CATGGRGDEQFF | TGTGCCACCGGGGGCAGGGGAGATGAGCAGTTCTTC
. | TRBJ2-3 | TRBD2 | TRBV7-2 | CASSLVGTSGSTDTQYF | TGTGCCAGCAGCTTAGTAGGGACTAGCGGTAGCACAGATACGCAGTATTTT
few | TRBJ2-5 | TRBD1 | TRBV10-3 | CAISEQGDQETQYF | TGTGCCATCAGTGAGCAGGGGGACCAAGAGACCCAGTACTTC
. | TRBJ2-2 | TRBD1 | TRBV12-3/TRBV12-4 | CASRLGQRDTGELFF | TGTGCCAGCAGACTGGGACAGAGAGACACCGGGGAGCTGTTTTTT
. | TRBJ1-1 | TRBD1 | TRBV6-6 | CASRSGGDTEAFF | TGTGCCAGCAGATCAGGGGGAGACACTGAAGCTTTCTTT
many | TRBJ1-5 | TRBD1 | TRBV19 | CASSGTGARSQPQHF | TGTGCCAGTAGTGGGACAGGGGCGCGTAGTCAGCCCCAGCATTTT
. | TRBJ2-5 | . | TRBV9 | CASSVGVTVSGETQYF | TGTGCCAGCAGCGTAGGGGTGACGGTTTCGGGTGAGACCCAGTACTTC
. | TRBJ1-1 | . | TRBV12-3/TRBV12-4 | CASSGHGGLDTEAFF | TGTGCCAGCAGTGGCCACGGGGGCCTTGACACTGAAGCTTTCTTT
. | TRBJ1-2 | . | TRBV10-3 | CAISELSQGNGYTF | TGTGCCATCAGTGAGTTGTCCCAGGGTAATGGCTACACCTTC
. | TRBJ2-3 | . | TRBV6-6 | CASQADTQYF | TGTGCCAGCCAGGCAGATACGCAGTATTTT
few | TRBJ2-2 | TRBD1 | TRBV7-2 | CASRRQGAYTGELFF | TGTGCCAGCCGCAGACAGGGGGCGTACACCGGGGAGCTGTTTTTT
. | TRBJ2-5 | TRBD2 | TRBV9 | CASSVGTSGGMETQYF | TGTGCCAGCAGCGTAGGGACTAGCGGGGGGATGGAGACCCAGTACTTC
few | TRBJ1-5 | TRBD1 | TRBV24-1 | CATSDPRTGGNQPQHF | TGTGCCACCAGTGACCCACGGACAGGGGGCAATCAGCCCCAGCATTTT
. | TRBJ2-7 | . | TRBV5-1 | CASSPGGRANYEQYF | TGCGCCAGCAGCCCAGGAGGACGTGCCAACTACGAGCAGTACTTC
. | TRBJ1-1 | . | TRBV28 | CASSLLGIDTEAFF | TGTGCCAGCAGTTTATTGGGGATCGACACTGAAGCTTTCTTT
. | TRBJ2-3 | . | TRBV3-1 | CASSPLQGSSTDTQYF | TGTGCCAGCAGCCCCCTACAGGGATCAAGCACAGATACGCAGTATTTT
. | TRBJ2-1 | . | TRBV5-1 | CASSLSRFYNEQFF | TGCGCCAGCAGCTTGTCCAGGTTCTACAATGAGCAGTTCTTC
few | TRBJ1-2 | . | TRBV7-8 | CASRPRAGNGYTF | TGTGCCAGCAGACCTAGGGCAGGGAATGGCTACACCTTC
few | TRBJ2-2 | . | TRBV12-3/TRBV12-4 | CASSLGTPNTGELFF | TGTGCCAGCAGTTTGGGGACTCCAAACACCGGGGAGCTGTTTTTT
few | TRBJ2-2 | . | TRBV9 | CASSVAGTGELFF | TGTGCCAGCAGCGTAGCGGGGACCGGGGAGCTGTTTTTT
. | TRBJ2-6 | . | TRBV12-3/TRBV12-4 | CASARTSGANVLTF | TGTGCCAGCGCCCGGACCTCTGGGGCAAACGTCCTGACTTTC
. | TRBJ1-4 | . | TRBV30 | CAWEGGGEKLFF | TGTGCCTGGGAGGGAGGAGGGGAAAAACTGTTTTTT
. | TRBJ1-6 | . | TRBV20-1 | CSARTAFYNSPLHF | TGCAGTGCTAGGACAGCGTTTTATAATTCACCCCTCCACTTT
. | TRBJ2-3 | . | TRBV5-6 | CASSSGGRPDTQYF | TGTGCCAGCAGCTCAGGGGGGAGGCCGGATACGCAGTATTTT
. | TRBJ1-1 | . | TRBV4-3 | CASSPTGWGADEAFF | TGCGCCAGCAGCCCCACCGGATGGGGGGCGGATGAAGCTTTCTTT
. | TRBJ1-6 | . | TRBV6-5 | CASRISYNSPLHF | TGTGCCAGCAGAATCTCCTATAATTCACCCCTCCACTTT
few | TRBJ1-2 | . | TRBV4-1 | CASSQDLPGGGYTF | TGCGCCAGCAGCCAAGATTTGCCAGGCGGTGGCTACACCTTC
few | TRBJ2-7 | . | TRBV7-2 | CASSYVGDSYEQYF | TGTGCCAGCAGTTACGTGGGCGACTCCTACGAGCAGTACTTC
few | TRBJ2-1 | TRBD1 | TRBV12-5 | CASGLVRGRGLLF | TGTGCTAGTGGTTTGGTACGGGGCAGGGGGCTGCTCTTC
. | TRBJ2-1 | TRBD2 | TRBV9 | CASSISGGAWNEQFF | TGTGCCAGCAGCATTAGCGGGGGGGCGTGGAATGAGCAGTTCTTC
. | TRBJ2-5 | . | TRBV4-3 | CASSQSTGMGGETQYF | TGCGCCAGCAGCCAATCCACCGGGATGGGGGGAGAGACCCAGTACTTC
. | TRBJ1-5 | TRBD1 | TRBV7-9 | CASSLAGRGRAQPQHF | TGTGCCAGCAGCTTAGCTGGCAGGGGGCGAGCACAGCCCCAGCATTTT
. | TRBJ2-4 | . | TRBV20-1 | CSARDRVAKNIQYF | TGCAGTGCTAGAGATCGGGTAGCCAAAAACATTCAGTACTTC
. | TRBJ2-5 | TRBD2 | TRBV6-6 | CASSLRLAEDQYF | TGTGCCAGCAGTTTGAGACTAGCTGAGGACCAGTACTTC
few | TRBJ2-1 | TRBD1 | TRBV9 | CASSARGTYNEQFF | TGTGCCAGCAGCGCCAGGGGGACCTACAATGAGCAGTTCTTC
. | TRBJ1-1 | . | TRBV6-6 | CASSFPTVNTEAFF | TGTGCCAGCAGTTTCCCGACAGTGAACACTGAAGCTTTCTTT